Reported below is one T cell receptor (beta chain). Germline CDR1 is LGHNA and CDR2 is YSLEER. The CDR3 spans 14 residues. Trimming left V 1 base short and J 3 bases short, with 9 bases between. The sample originates from a study of shared T cell receptors in the human thymus. Only in-frame clones appear in the TCRdb table, and some are missing; sequencing was by immunoSEQ multiplex PCR. The table records about 540,000 clones, approximately 78% of them present only once. These data also featured in a second study, about human thymus T cells. As reported in that work: Donation came from healthy Finnish infants having corrective surgery for congenital heart defects. Thymic resections from corrective heart surgery supplied the tissue. Use of V and J genes seemed skewed within the thymic and blood repertoires. Reports from related research described highly overlapping thymic repertoires among unrelated individuals.

Source material: thymocytes. V usage is TRBV4-3 and J usage is TRBJ2-5, with D maybe TRBD1 (5 bases). The TCR comes from a boy less than two years old with a congenital heart defect. The CDR3 reads CASSQAQGKETQYF. The CDR3 nucleotides are TGCGCCAGCAGCCAAGCCCAGGGAAAAGAGACCCAGTACTTC.